This T cell receptor beta chain was profiled in a study of cytomegalovirus exposure and HLA in healthy donors. Regarding the study as a whole: Using the classifier, cytomegalovirus status was reportedly diagnosed with high specificity and sensitivity. Cytomegalovirus-associated TCR beta chains were listed, numbering approximately 150.

The method was immunoSEQ multiplex PCR; TCRdb's version includes in-frame clones alone and lacks a portion of them. The sample yields 150,000 to 200,000 clones, more than 65% seen once. This CDR3 has 15 amino acids. V was trimmed by 5 bases and J by 0 bases, leaving 8 bases between them. The germline V gene encodes CDR1 LNHDA and CDR2 SQIVND (reference sequence). A note on this clone: Its specificity is unknown.

The chain has TRBV19 and TRBJ2-6, with D hard to call. The receptor's source is a woman between 18 and 29 years old in good health and CMV-seropositive. The specimen sequenced was PBMCs. CDR3 in amino acids: CASSSVISGANVLTF. The CDR3, as DNA: TGTGCCAGTAGTTCAGTGATCTCTGGGGCCAACGTCCTGACTTTC.